This T cell receptor beta chain was retrieved from a study of response to subunit inactivated influenza vaccine (dated by TCRdb to the late 2010s). A note on the overall study: Deep quantitative T cell receptor repertoire profiling was used in the study to track responses to a trivalent subunit inactivated influenza vaccine. Here is what the overall study found, with its caveats: It was suggested by the authors that each seasonal influenza vaccination may recruit only a limited number of new T cells.

The method was RT-PCR. Sequencing relied on an Illumina HiSeq 2500. The raw public reads went through TCRdb reprocessing: fastp at Q25, MiXCR clone calling, in-frame beta chains kept. CDR3 protein sequences are deduplicated, and each keeps its most common genes and DNA. Across this sample there are around 710,000 distinct CDR3 sequences, with approximately 13% seen only once. Roughly 6.4% of the sample belongs to the ten largest clones. This clonotype showed up just a few times. It lacks a known antigen. It has no much larger one-base neighbor in the sample; base qualities were not kept. The CDR3 sequence holds 15 residues, the cysteine and phenylalanine included. Of all the DNA, just the CDR3 is kept, 45 bases in frame from base 1. The germline V gene encodes CDR1 LGHNA and CDR2 YSLEER. V was cut back by 1 base and J by 4 bases, leaving a gap of 13 bases between them.

Sample: PBMCs from blood, taken 14 days before vaccination. Recombination connected TRBV4-3 to TRBJ2-5; no D gene call is confident. This receptor was identified in a man in his fifties or sixties who received an inactivated influenza vaccine. Donor details come from another sample of the same person, matched by shared clones. The sequence in DNA is TGCGCCAGCAGCCAAGGAGTTCCAGGCGGAGAGACCCAGTACTTC. Translated, it gives CASSQGVPGGETQYF.